This T cell receptor (beta chain) is drawn from a study of blood T cells in healthy people across ages. The use of a sample-barcoded 5' primer and a J-beta primer mix characterized a second PCR of about 6 to 12 cycles. Every cDNA molecule bore a tag from a template-switch adaptor containing 12 random nucleotides. Each CDR3 protein is one row after TCRdb ran MiXCR on the 5' RACE reads. The profile shows roughly 680,000 distinct CDR3 sequences, over 40% of them singletons. This clonotype has ten or more counts. The CDR3 contains 12 residues. Trimming pared 2 bases from V and 5 bases from J, leaving 6 bases between. The germline gives CDR1 SGDLS, CDR2 YYNGEE.

V is TRBV9 and J is TRBJ2-3; D is ambiguous. The sequence was collected from a woman aged 80 or over in good health. Specimen: blood. The CDR3 loop is CASSVLEDTQYF. CDR3 DNA sequence: TGTGCCAGCAGCGTTCTAGAAGATACGCAGTATTTT.